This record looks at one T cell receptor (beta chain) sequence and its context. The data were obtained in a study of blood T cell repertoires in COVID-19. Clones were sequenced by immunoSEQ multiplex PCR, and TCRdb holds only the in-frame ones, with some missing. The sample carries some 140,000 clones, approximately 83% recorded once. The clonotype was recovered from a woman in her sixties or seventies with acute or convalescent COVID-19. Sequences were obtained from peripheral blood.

The CDR3 DNA reads TGTGCCAGCAGCCAGACAGGGGGCATTCCCGGGGAGCTGTTTTTT. Protein: CASSQTGGIPGELFF. The V and J genes are TRBV3-1 (or the pseudogene TRBV3-2) and TRBJ2-2, with TRBD1 identical over 10 bases. The CDR3 runs to 15 residues. Germline assignment: CDR1 LGHDT and CDR2 YNNKEL (reference sequence). V gave up 3 bases and J gave up 6 bases; unmatched junction bases: 4.